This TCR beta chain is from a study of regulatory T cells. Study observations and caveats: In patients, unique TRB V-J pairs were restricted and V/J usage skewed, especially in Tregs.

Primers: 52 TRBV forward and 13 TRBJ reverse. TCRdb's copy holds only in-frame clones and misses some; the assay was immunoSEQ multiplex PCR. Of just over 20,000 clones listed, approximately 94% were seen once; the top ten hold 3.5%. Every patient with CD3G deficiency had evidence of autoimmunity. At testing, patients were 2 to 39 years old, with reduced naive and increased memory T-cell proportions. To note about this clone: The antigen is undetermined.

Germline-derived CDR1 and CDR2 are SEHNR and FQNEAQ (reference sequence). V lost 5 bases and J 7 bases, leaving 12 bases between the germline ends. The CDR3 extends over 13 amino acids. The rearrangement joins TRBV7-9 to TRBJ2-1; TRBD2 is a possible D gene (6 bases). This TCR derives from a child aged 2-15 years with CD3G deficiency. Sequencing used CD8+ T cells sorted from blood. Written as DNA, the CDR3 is TGTGCCAGCAGCCCACCTAGCGCGAATGAGCAGTTCTTC. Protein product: CASSPPSANEQFF.